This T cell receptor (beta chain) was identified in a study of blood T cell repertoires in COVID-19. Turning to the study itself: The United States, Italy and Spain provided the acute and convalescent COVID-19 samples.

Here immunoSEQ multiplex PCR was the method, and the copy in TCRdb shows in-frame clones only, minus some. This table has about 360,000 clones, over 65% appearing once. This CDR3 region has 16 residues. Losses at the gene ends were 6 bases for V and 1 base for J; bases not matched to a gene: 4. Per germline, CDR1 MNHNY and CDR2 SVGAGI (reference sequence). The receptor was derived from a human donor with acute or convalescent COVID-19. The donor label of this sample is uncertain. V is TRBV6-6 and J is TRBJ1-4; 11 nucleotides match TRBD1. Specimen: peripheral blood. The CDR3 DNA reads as TGTGCCAGCAGAGCGGGACAGGGGGTAACTAATGAAAAACTGTTTTTT. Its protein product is CASRAGQGVTNEKLFF.